These 27 T cell receptor beta chains were all obtained from the same sample, sequenced in a study of OX40 agonist ivuxolimab in advanced cancers. Sequenced by immunoSEQ multiplex PCR; TCRdb stores in-frame clones only, minus some. The table shows approximately 89,000 clones, with over 75% occurring only once. The input for sequencing was CD4+ or CD8+ T cells sorted from blood, taken in a trial of the OX40 agonist ivuxolimab. The receptors originated from an adult with an advanced solid tumor such as melanoma, head and neck, liver or kidney cancer.

CDR3 in amino acids: CAWSRLVRDTQYF. For the CDR3, the DNA is TGTGCCTGGAGCCGACTAGTCAGAGATACGCAGTATTTT. The chain employs TRBV30 and TRBJ2-3; weak D call: TRBD2 (6 bases). CDR3 length: 13 amino acids. V dropped 3 bases and J dropped 5 bases, with 12 bases sitting between them. Germline V lookup: CDR1 GTSNPN, CDR2 SVGIG (reference sequence).

J is TRBJ1-1 and V is TRBV4-1; possible D gene TRBD1, 5 bases. The V end lost 3 bases, the J end lost 2 bases, and 10 bases lay between the germline ends. The CDR3 length is 14 residues. The germline V gene has CDR1 MGHRA and CDR2 YSYEKL. The CDR3 region is CASSQGPINTEAFF. For the CDR3, the DNA is TGCGCCAGCAGCCAGGGACCCATCAACACTGAAGCTTTCTTT.

The V and J genes are TRBV5-1 and TRBJ1-4, with a possible D match to TRBD1 (6 bases). The V gene lost 3 bases and the J gene lost 8 bases, with 20 bases spanning the gap. Germline V gene lookup returns CDR1 SGHRS and CDR2 YFSETQ. CDR3 length: 16 residues. The CDR3 bases are TGCGCCAGCAGCTGGCTCGCGGGGGGCATAAGCGAAAAACTGTTTTTT. This codes for CASSWLAGGISEKLFF.

The rearrangement joins TRBV28 to TRBJ2-2; D may be TRBD1 (6 bases). Germline lookup yields CDR1 MDHEN and CDR2 SYDVKM. The V and J ends lost 8 bases and 1 base respectively, with 14 bases between them. The CDR3 is made up of 15 amino acids. The CDR3 here is CASLDRPGNTGELFF. CDR3 DNA sequence: TGTGCCAGCCTAGACAGGCCAGGGAACACCGGGGAGCTGTTTTTT.

The chain couples TRBV7-2 to TRBJ2-7, with 9 bases lining up with TRBD2. The CDR3 runs 18 residues. Unmatched junction bases numbered 14, after V lost 2 bases and J lost 3 bases. CDR1 and CDR2 from the germline V gene are SGHTA and FQGNSA. The CDR3 protein is CASSLSPSGAILLYEQYF. CDR3 in DNA: TGTGCCAGCAGCTTATCGCCTAGCGGGGCGATCCTACTCTACGAGCAGTACTTC.

The genes are TRBV30 and TRBJ1-2; D unresolved. The CDR3 has 12 amino acids. Per the germline V gene, CDR1 is GTSNPN and CDR2 is SVGIG (reference sequence). CDR3 amino acids: CANAGRGYGYTF. CDR3 DNA sequence: TGTGCGAATGCAGGAAGAGGCTATGGCTACACCTTC.

J is TRBJ2-2 and V is TRBV30; the match to TRBD1 covers 8 bases. The trim removed 0 bases at V and 7 bases at J, leaving 10 bases unmatched. Germline-derived CDR1 and CDR2 are GTSNPN and SVGIG (reference sequence). The length of the CDR3 is 16 residues. The CDR3 DNA reads as TGTGCCTGGAGTGTACAGGAGACAGGGGCTGTCGGGGAGCTGTTTTTT. Encoded protein: CAWSVQETGAVGELFF.

This rearrangement joins TRBV5-1 to TRBJ1-2, with TRBD1 matching 7 bases. The CDR3 covers 15 residues. CDR1 SGHRS and CDR2 YFSETQ come from the germline V gene. V gave up 3 bases and J gave up 8 bases; unmatched junction bases: 13. The CDR3 sequence is CASSSSSGQIMGYTF. CDR3 nucleotide sequence: TGCGCCAGCAGCTCTTCGTCGGGACAGATAATGGGCTACACCTTC.

The chain carries TRBV27 and TRBJ2-1; the D gene is possibly TRBD2 (5 bases). This CDR3 contains 14 residues. CDR1 and CDR2 from the germline V gene are MNHEY and SMNVEV (reference sequence). V shed 6 bases and J shed 4 bases, with 13 bases lying between them. The CDR3 region is CASSRTFPYNEQFF. In DNA, the CDR3 is TGTGCCAGCAGCCGGACTTTCCCTTACAATGAGCAGTTCTTC.

The CDR3 spells CASSSADAQGTDTQYF. The CDR3 DNA is TGTGCCAGTAGTTCAGCCGACGCACAGGGCACAGATACGCAGTATTTT. This chain connects TRBV19 to TRBJ2-3; tentative D call: TRBD1 (5 bases). Germline CDR1 is LNHDA and CDR2 is SQIVND (reference sequence). Trimming shortened V by 5 bases and J by 1 base, and 16 bases separated the two germline ends. This CDR3 spans 16 amino acids.

The rearrangement links TRBV28 to TRBJ2-7; D is uncertain. CDR3 length: 13 residues. V dropped 7 bases and J dropped 5 bases, with 15 bases sitting between them. The V gene's germline CDR1 is MDHEN and CDR2 SYDVKM. The CDR3 reads CASTSFPRNEQYF. The CDR3 nucleotides are TGTGCCAGCACTTCTTTCCCTAGGAACGAGCAGTACTTC. Variable domain in full (rest from reference TRBV28 and TRBJ2-7): DVKVTQSSRYLVKRTGEKVFLECVQDMDHENMFWYRQDPGLGLRLIYFSYDVKMKEKGDIPEGYSVSREKKERFSLILESASTNQTSMYLCASTSFPRNEQYFGPGTRLTVT.

The rearrangement uses TRBV5-4 and TRBJ1-1; D not resolved. From germline, CDR1 is SGHNT and CDR2 YYREEE (reference sequence). The ends were cut back, 0 bases at V and 4 bases at J, with 13 bases in the middle. CDR3 length: 15 amino acids. The CDR3, as DNA: TGTGCCAGCAGCTTGGAGCAGGCGGTAGGCACTGAAGCTTTCTTT. Translating gives CASSLEQAVGTEAFF.

This chain connects TRBV27 to TRBJ1-2; D ambiguous. Per germline, CDR1 MNHEY and CDR2 SMNVEV (reference sequence). CDR3 length equals 13 residues. Trimming removed 6 bases from V and 8 bases from J, with 16 bases in between. CDR3 amino acids: CASRANAAGGYTF. The DNA of the CDR3 is TGTGCCAGCAGGGCGAATGCCGCCGGAGGCTACACCTTC.

The chain combines TRBV29-1 with TRBJ2-5; TRBD2 aligns across 11 bases. J was trimmed by 9 bases and V by 7 bases; bases with no gene match: 19. From germline, CDR1 is SQVTM and CDR2 ANQGSEA. The CDR3 has 16 amino acids. CDR3 in amino acids: CSGGRGLAGGLPSQYF. CDR3 in DNA: TGCAGCGGGGGGCGCGGTTTAGCGGGAGGGCTCCCATCCCAGTACTTC.

This clone was counted once. The chain uses TRBV7-9 and TRBJ2-1; 7 nucleotides line up with TRBD2. CDR3 length: 15 amino acids. The V segment lost 1 base and the J segment 5 bases; nucleotides outside the gene matches: 5. Germline CDR1 and CDR2: SEHNR and FQNEAQ (reference sequence). The CDR3 DNA reads TGTGCCAGCAGCTTAGTGGCGGGAGAAAACAATGAGCAGTTCTTC. The encoded protein is CASSLVAGENNEQFF.

Only a few counts were recorded for this clone. The chain couples TRBV27 to TRBJ1-1; D unresolved. The CDR3 covers 14 residues. CDR1 is MNHEY and CDR2 is SMNVEV in the germline V gene (reference sequence). V shed 3 bases and J shed 2 bases, with 10 bases lying between them. CDR3 protein: CASSLRERNTEAFF. CDR3 bases: TGTGCCAGCAGTTTGCGGGAGAGAAACACTGAAGCTTTCTTT.

J is TRBJ2-2 and V is TRBV12-5, with D unresolved. The germline CDR1 and CDR2 sequences are LGHNT and FRNRAP. The CDR3 totals 13 residues. Trimming shortened V by 5 bases and J by 8 bases, and 12 bases separated the two germline ends. CDR3 protein: CASGVGMIGELFF. CDR3 bases: TGTGCTAGTGGTGTAGGAATGATAGGGGAGCTGTTTTTT.

The chain employs TRBV7-6 and TRBJ2-2, with D perhaps given as TRBD1 or TRBD2 (6 bases each). Germline CDR1 is SGHVS and CDR2 is FNYEAQ. This CDR3 region has 16 residues. Deletions cut 5 bases from V and 5 bases from J, with 18 bases between. The CDR3 DNA is TGTGCCAGCAGCCGCACCCCCGGGGGCCGGACCGGGGAGCTGTTTTTT. It translates to CASSRTPGGRTGELFF.

The chain couples TRBV6-5 to TRBJ1-6, with 8 bases matching TRBD1. The CDR3 sequence is 15 residues long. After removal of 1 base from V and 7 bases from J, the junction contained 3 bases not matched to a gene. The germline V gene has CDR1 MNHEY and CDR2 SVGAGI. This CDR3 reads CASSYFGQGNSPLHF. The DNA for the CDR3 is TGTGCCAGCAGTTACTTCGGACAGGGCAATTCACCCCTCCACTTT.

This clone appeared once. V is TRBV6-6 and J is TRBJ1-2, with 8 bases fitting TRBD1. Trimming at V came to 6 bases and at J to 6 bases, leaving 6 bases not matched to a gene. The CDR3 is made up of 13 amino acids. Germline V lookup: CDR1 MNHNY, CDR2 SVGAGI (reference sequence). This CDR3 is CASSRTGTDGYTF. Here the CDR3 DNA reads TGTGCCAGCAGCAGGACAGGGACGGATGGCTACACCTTC.

The CDR3 is CASSKGPSGRSAGANVLTF. In DNA, the CDR3 is TGTGCCAGTAGTAAAGGGCCTAGCGGGAGATCCGCTGGGGCCAACGTCCTGACTTTC. The rearrangement uses TRBV19 and TRBJ2-6; 10 bases align to TRBD2. This CDR3 region has 19 residues. V shed 4 bases and J 2 bases; nucleotides not matched to a gene: 11. Germline CDR1 reads LNHDA; CDR2 reads SQIVND (reference sequence).

This chain uses TRBV7-2 with TRBJ2-1; 9 positions agree with TRBD2. The germline CDR1 and CDR2 sequences are SGHTA and FQGNSA. This CDR3 contains 15 residues. V lost 3 bases, J lost 7 bases, and 7 bases stayed unmatched. Here the CDR3 reads CASSFLAGSSNEQFF. CDR3 bases: TGTGCCAGCAGCTTCCTAGCGGGGAGTTCTAATGAGCAGTTCTTC.

The V and J genes are TRBV5-1 and TRBJ2-3; D ambiguous. CDR1 SGHRS and CDR2 YFSETQ come from the germline V gene. CDR3 size: 14 residues. The germline V and J ends were trimmed by 0 bases and 5 bases, with 10 bases remaining between them. The CDR3 loop is CASSLGAKVDTQYF. The CDR3 DNA reads as TGCGCCAGCAGCTTGGGAGCCAAAGTAGATACGCAGTATTTT.

The rearrangement uses TRBV6-6 and TRBJ1-5, with 9 positions matching TRBD1. Germline CDR1 is MNHNY and CDR2 is SVGAGI (reference sequence). V dropped 6 bases and J dropped 4; count of bases not matched to a gene: 7. This CDR3 contains 15 residues. The CDR3 DNA reads TGTGCCAGCAGCTCCGGGACAGGGACAAATCAGCCCCAGCATTTT. It translates to CASSSGTGTNQPQHF.

This chain links TRBV10-3 with TRBJ1-5; 7 nucleotides agree with TRBD1. Germline CDR1 is ENHRY and CDR2 is SYGVKD. The CDR3 loop spans 15 amino acids. V trimming: 5 bases; J trimming: 0 bases; junction bases outside the gene matches: 4. CDR3 amino acids: CAISLGQDSNQPQHF. CDR3 sequence (DNA): TGTGCCATCAGTCTTGGACAGGATAGCAATCAGCCCCAGCATTTT.

The rearrangement links TRBV4-2 to TRBJ2-7, with a tentative D call TRBD2 (5 bases). CDR3 size: 15 residues. The germline V and J ends were trimmed by 6 bases and 2 bases, with 17 bases remaining between them. The germline V gene has CDR1 LGHNA and CDR2 YNFKEQ. The CDR3 sequence is CASSRAGGGTYEQYF. In DNA, the CDR3 is TGTGCCAGCAGTCGGGCGGGCGGTGGGACCTACGAGCAGTACTTC.

In the case of this clone: Other DNA sequences within the sample encode an identical CDR3. This sequence joins TRBV5-1 and TRBJ2-7; D is ambiguous. Trimming cost V 0 bases and J 5 bases, with 9 bases left between them. This CDR3 comprises 13 residues. Germline values: CDR1 SGHRS, CDR2 YFSETQ. The CDR3: CASSLVGSHEQYF. CDR3 nucleotide sequence: TGCGCCAGCAGCTTGGTGGGGTCCCACGAGCAGTACTTC. Variable domain in full (rest from reference TRBV5-1 and TRBJ2-7): KAGVTQTPRYLIKTRGQQVTLSCSPISGHRSVSWYQQTPGQGLQFLFEYFSETQRNKGNFPGRFSGRQFSNSRSEMNVSTLELGDSALYLCASSLVGSHEQYFGPGTRLTVT.